This T cell receptor beta chain appears in the sequencing data of a study of T cell responses to AZD1222 COVID-19 vaccine. TCRdb keeps only in-frame clones here, not all; method: immunoSEQ multiplex PCR. The listing records under 150,000 clones. Trimming left V 8 bases short and J 3 bases short, with 9 bases between. This CDR3 is built from 12 residues. Germline lookup yields CDR1 KGHSH and CDR2 LQKENI. The rearrangement links TRBV18 to TRBJ2-3; D call uncertain. The sequenced sample consisted of peripheral blood. The receptor's source is an adult in good health. The CDR3 loop is CASAGRTDTQYF. CDR3 nucleotides: TGTGCCAGCGCCGGCCGGACAGATACGCAGTATTTT.